The source of this T cell receptor beta chain is a study of cytomegalovirus exposure and HLA in healthy donors. Study conclusions and caveats: In an earlier analysis, most TCR beta V segments were productive about 87% or about 30% of the time. Associated with cytomegalovirus, according to the listing, were approximately 160 TCR beta chains. Accurate prediction of HLA-A and HLA-B alleles (for most subjects) was reportedly achieved from TCR beta sequences. Association with HLA alleles at 0.05 false discovery rate was found for 15,000 to 20,000 TCR beta sequences in a later analysis.

A remark on this clone: Its antigen is still unknown.

PCR primers comprised 60 Vbeta and 13 Jbeta primers. Sequenced by immunoSEQ multiplex PCR; TCRdb stores in-frame clones only, minus some. Its table records approximately 200,000 clones. This CDR3 region has 14 residues. The V end was cut by 0 bases, the J end by 0 bases, with 5 bases between. The germline V gene encodes CDR1 SGDLS and CDR2 YYNGEE. The rearrangement joins TRBV9 to TRBJ2-3; D ambiguous. The TCR originated in a boy between 10 and 17 years old in good health and CMV-seronegative. The sequenced sample consisted of PBMCs. The CDR3 region is CASSVDESTDTQYF. DNA of the CDR3: TGTGCCAGCAGCGTAGACGAGAGCACAGATACGCAGTATTTT.